This TCR beta chain was captured by sequencing in a study of T-cell memory formation after mild COVID-19. Via MiXCR, TCRdb re-called the 5' RACE reads, giving one row per CDR3 protein. The sample records around 450,000 distinct CDR3 sequences, 15% to 25% being singletons. This CDR3 contains 12 residues. The V end lost 5 bases, the J end lost 4 bases, and 6 bases lay between the germline ends. CDR1 is SGHTA and CDR2 is FQGNSA in the germline V gene. This clonotype was seen a few times. The source of this sequence is an adult woman who had mild COVID-19 (a few samples of this study predate the infection). Cell type and time point are not known. Sequenced material: PBMCs or a T cell subset sorted from them (not recorded which). The V gene is TRBV7-2, the J gene TRBJ1-3; D not certain. For the CDR3, the DNA is TGTGCCAGCAGCAGTCAGGGAAACACCATATATTTT. This encodes CASSSQGNTIYF.